A selection of T cell receptor beta chains follows, all from one sample in a study of OX40 agonist ivuxolimab in advanced cancers. Data came from immunoSEQ multiplex PCR; TCRdb stores just in-frame clones and leaves some out. The sample consists of about 85,000 clones, roughly 87% of them appearing once. The sequencing here drew on CD4+ or CD8+ T cells sorted from blood, taken in a trial of the OX40 agonist ivuxolimab. These receptors were obtained from an adult with an advanced solid tumor such as melanoma, head and neck, liver or kidney cancer. The CDR3 runs from the conserved cysteine through the conserved F or W. D genes are given only for firm matches. Rows may omit the clone size; those that give it use once, few, many or a size class.

d_gene	abundance	v_gene	j_gene	CDR3aa	CDR3nt
.	few	TRBV25-1	TRBJ2-7	CASNTFEGGAGHEQYF	TGTGCCAGCAATACCTTCGAGGGGGGTGCAGGACACGAGCAGTACTTC
.	.	TRBV19	TRBJ1-4	CASRIVHAIREKLFF	TGTGCCAGTAGAATCGTACATGCCATCCGGGAAAAACTGTTTTTT
TRBD2	.	TRBV27	TRBJ2-1	CASSLSGGNVKFF	TGTGCCAGCAGTTTATCGGGAGGGAACGTTAAGTTCTTC
TRBD1	.	TRBV5-1	TRBJ1-2	CASSPRQGRNYGYTF	TGCGCCAGCAGCCCGCGACAGGGAAGGAACTATGGCTACACCTTC
.	.	TRBV27	TRBJ1-6	CASIGRGNSPLHF	TGTGCCAGCATCGGCAGGGGCAATTCACCCCTCCACTTT
.	.	TRBV14	TRBJ2-3	CATSQGLRDTQYF	TGTGCCACCTCCCAGGGATTGCGAGATACGCAGTATTTT
.	.	TRBV19	TRBJ1-2	CASSIDRNYGYTF	TGTGCCAGTAGTATCGACAGAAACTATGGCTACACCTTC
.	.	TRBV6-1	TRBJ2-3	CASKLDTDTQYF	TGTGCCAGCAAGTTGGACACAGATACGCAGTATTTT
.	.	TRBV7-2	TRBJ2-3	CASSSVGLGADTQYF	TGTGCCAGCAGCTCCGTAGGTCTCGGCGCAGATACGCAGTATTTT
TRBD1	.	TRBV5-1	TRBJ1-1	CASSSGTVDTEAFF	TGCGCCAGCAGCTCCGGGACAGTAGACACTGAAGCTTTCTTT
TRBD1	.	TRBV5-1	TRBJ2-5	CASSFRQGQETQYF	TGCGCCAGCAGCTTTCGACAGGGGCAAGAGACCCAGTACTTC
.	.	TRBV27	TRBJ1-4	CASSRWAGRGGDEKLFF	TGTGCCAGCAGCCGGTGGGCGGGGCGCGGGGGGGATGAAAAACTGTTTTTT
.	.	TRBV7-6	TRBJ1-3	CASSSAGASGNTIYF	TGTGCCAGCAGCTCCGCCGGGGCCTCTGGAAACACCATATATTTT
TRBD2	.	TRBV7-2	TRBJ2-7	CASSPPLAATYEQYF	TGTGCCAGCAGCCCCCCCCTAGCGGCTACCTACGAGCAGTACTTC
.	.	TRBV10-3	TRBJ2-1	CAISTTPNEQFF	TGTGCCATCAGTACCACGCCCAATGAGCAGTTCTTC
.	.	TRBV15	TRBJ1-2	CATSTQQYSGVGHTF	TGTGCCACCAGCACCCAACAGTACTCGGGGGTAGGCCACACCTTC
.	.	TRBV10-3	TRBJ1-5	CAISEGGSNQPQHF	TGTGCCATCAGTGAGGGGGGAAGCAATCAGCCCCAGCATTTT
TRBD1	.	TRBV28	TRBJ2-1	CASSSRQGRSYNEQFF	TGTGCCAGCAGTTCCCGACAGGGGAGGTCCTACAATGAGCAGTTCTTC
.	few	TRBV28	TRBJ2-7	CASSTFPAEHEQYF	TGTGCCAGCAGTACCTTTCCCGCGGAACACGAGCAGTACTTC
TRBD1	.	TRBV18	TRBJ1-5	CASSSTGGAGQPQHF	TGTGCCAGCTCATCCACAGGGGGCGCGGGTCAGCCCCAGCATTTT
TRBD1	.	TRBV7-9	TRBJ2-3	CASSSGTGDTDTQYF	TGTGCCAGCAGCTCCGGGACAGGGGATACAGATACGCAGTATTTT
.	.	TRBV6-1	TRBJ2-3	CASRGKYQADTQYF	TGTGCCAGCAGGGGAAAGTATCAGGCAGATACGCAGTATTTT
.	.	TRBV11-3	TRBJ1-1	CASSFRVNTEAFF	TGTGCCAGCAGCTTCAGGGTGAACACTGAAGCTTTCTTT